The source of this T cell receptor (beta chain) is a study of CD8 T cells in ankylosing spondylitis. Study results and caveats: Certain motif variants had earlier been reported in reactive arthritis synovial fluid and blood.

Looked up from germline, CDR1 is SGHTA and CDR2 is FQGTGA. V trimming: 5 bases; J trimming: 0 bases; junction bases outside the gene matches: 7. This CDR3 is 17 amino acids long. Quantitative molecular-barcoded 5'-RACE generated the TCR beta libraries. Using its own MiXCR run on the 5' RACE reads, TCRdb lists one record per CDR3 protein. Of approximately 69,000 distinct CDR3 sequences in the sample, about 5.7% were seen once. There are many counts of this clonotype. Its antigen is not known. This chain connects TRBV7-3 to TRBJ2-1, with 10 bases lining up with TRBD2. The clonotype originates from a male donor with ankylosing spondylitis or in good health (not recorded which). Sequencing was done on a sample of blood, either unsorted or a sorted T cell fraction (not recorded which). CDR3 sequence: CASSPRTSGGSYNEQFF. CDR3 nucleotides: TGTGCCAGCAGCCCCCGGACTAGCGGAGGCTCCTACAATGAGCAGTTCTTC.